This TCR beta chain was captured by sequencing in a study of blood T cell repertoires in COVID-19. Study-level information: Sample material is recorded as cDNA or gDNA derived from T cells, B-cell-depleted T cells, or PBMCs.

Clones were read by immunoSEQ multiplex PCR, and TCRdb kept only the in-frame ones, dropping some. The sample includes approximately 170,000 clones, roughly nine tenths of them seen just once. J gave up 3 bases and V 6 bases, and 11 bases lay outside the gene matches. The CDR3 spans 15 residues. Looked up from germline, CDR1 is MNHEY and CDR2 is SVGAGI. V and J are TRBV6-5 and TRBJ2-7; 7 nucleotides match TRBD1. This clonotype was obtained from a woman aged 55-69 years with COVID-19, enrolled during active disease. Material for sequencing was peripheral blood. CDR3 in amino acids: CASRTDRVKFYEQYF. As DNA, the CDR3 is TGTGCCAGCAGAACAGACAGGGTTAAATTCTACGAGCAGTACTTC.